This T cell receptor beta chain came from a study of metastatic and nonmetastatic thyroid tumors. Study background: Where malignant and benign thyroid patients were concerned, repertoires were compared across blood and tumor or nodule tissue.

By frequency in the sample, this clone is medium-sized. The antigen is unknown. Whole-study findings and limits: For both blood and tumor, malignant thyroid tumors reportedly showed significantly higher TCR beta diversity than benign nodules did.

Original processing methods: It was from CDR3 differences across clinicopathological groups that a distant-metastasis classifier for papillary thyroid cancer was built. TCRdb re-processed the PCR reads through MiXCR. TCRdb, rather than the study authors, made the V and J calls. The sample shows under 9,500 clones, roughly a quarter of them seen only once. Nobody among the patients had been given any treatment before thyroid surgery. J gave up 4 bases and V 3 bases, and 13 bases lay outside the gene matches. Germline loops: CDR1 SGHTA, CDR2 FQGNSA. The CDR3 covers 18 residues. The specimen was tumor tissue. The clonotype comes from a female donor with papillary thyroid cancer or a benign thyroid nodule (not recorded which). Some clones in this sample may be carry-over from other donors' samples. J is TRBJ2-2 and V is TRBV7-2, with TRBD2 identical over 8 bases. The CDR3 DNA reads as TGTGCCAGCAGCTTTAGTTTCAGGTCGGGAGGGGCCACCGGGGAGCTGTTTTTT. This codes for CASSFSFRSGGATGELFF.